This TCR beta chain stems from a study of T cells in Graves' hyperthyroidism and ophthalmopathy. This CDR3 has 17 amino acids. Looked up from germline, CDR1 is DFQATT and CDR2 is SNEGSKA (reference sequence). Germline trimming cut 6 bases from V and 0 bases from J; bases unmatched to any gene: 7. The investigators amplified TCR beta CDR3 regions from RNA transcripts. TCR CDR3 underwent first-round RT-PCR with the HTBI primer set. TCRdb itself ran the multiplex PCR reads through MiXCR, one entry per CDR3 protein. Here the sample spans 530,000 or so distinct CDR3 sequences, 46% being singletons. Newly diagnosed hyperthyroidism, duration under 2 months, in patients aged 18 to 65. Any patient presenting with uncontrolled infection, other autoimmune disease, pregnancy or lactation was left out. This clonotype occurred many times.

The sample consisted of peripheral blood or thyroid tissue (not recorded which). The TCR was taken from a woman aged 18-35 years with Graves' hyperthyroidism. This chain uses TRBV20-1 with TRBJ2-2, with 13 bases fitting TRBD2. CDR3 loop: CSASFGLAGANTGELFF. The CDR3 DNA sequence: TGCAGTGCAAGCTTTGGACTAGCGGGAGCGAACACCGGGGAGCTGTTTTTT.